Sequencing of this T cell receptor beta chain was carried out in a study of blood T cell repertoires in COVID-19. Across the whole study: Whether acute or convalescent, the COVID-19 samples came from the United States, Italy and Spain.

Profiled with immunoSEQ multiplex PCR; TCRdb holds only in-frame clones, not every one. The sample consists of roughly 410,000 clones, more than 70% of them appearing once. The CDR3 runs 14 residues. The germline CDR1 and CDR2 sequences are SGHDN and FVKESK. With V trimmed by 4 bases and J by 5 bases, 6 bases remained unmatched. This clonotype was obtained from a middle-aged man with acute or convalescent COVID-19. The sequenced material came from peripheral blood. The V gene is TRBV14, the J gene TRBJ1-2, with 8 bases fitting TRBD1. The CDR3 nucleotides read TGTGCCAGCAGCCCCCCGGACAGGGAATATGGCTACACCTTC. This gives the protein CASSPPDREYGYTF.